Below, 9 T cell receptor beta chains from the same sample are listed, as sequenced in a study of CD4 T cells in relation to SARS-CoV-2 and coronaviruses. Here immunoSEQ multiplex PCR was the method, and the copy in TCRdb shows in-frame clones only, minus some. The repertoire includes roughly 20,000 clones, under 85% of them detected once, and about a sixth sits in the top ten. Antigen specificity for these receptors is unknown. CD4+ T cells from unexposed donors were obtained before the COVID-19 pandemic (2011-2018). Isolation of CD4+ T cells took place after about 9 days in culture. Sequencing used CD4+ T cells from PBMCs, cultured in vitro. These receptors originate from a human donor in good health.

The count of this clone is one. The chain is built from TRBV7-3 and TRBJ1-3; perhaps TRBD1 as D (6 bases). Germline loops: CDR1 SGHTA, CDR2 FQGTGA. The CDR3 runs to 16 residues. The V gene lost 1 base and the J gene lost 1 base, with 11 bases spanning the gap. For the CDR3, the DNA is TGTGCCAGCAGCTTAAGACCAGGGGATTCTGGAAACACCATATATTTT. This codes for CASSLRPGDSGNTIYF.

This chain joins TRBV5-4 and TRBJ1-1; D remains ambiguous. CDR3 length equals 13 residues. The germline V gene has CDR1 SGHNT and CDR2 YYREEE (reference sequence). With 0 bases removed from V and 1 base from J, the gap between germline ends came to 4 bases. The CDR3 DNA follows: TGTGCCAGCAGCTTGGGGAGGAACACTGAAGCTTTCTTT. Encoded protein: CASSLGRNTEAFF.

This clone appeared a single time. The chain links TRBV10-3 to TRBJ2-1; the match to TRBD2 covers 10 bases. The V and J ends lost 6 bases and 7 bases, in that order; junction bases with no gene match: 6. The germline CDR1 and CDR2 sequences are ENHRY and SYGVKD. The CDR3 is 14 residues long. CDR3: CAISPLLAGNEQFF. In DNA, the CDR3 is TGTGCCATCAGCCCACTACTAGCGGGGAATGAGCAGTTCTTC.

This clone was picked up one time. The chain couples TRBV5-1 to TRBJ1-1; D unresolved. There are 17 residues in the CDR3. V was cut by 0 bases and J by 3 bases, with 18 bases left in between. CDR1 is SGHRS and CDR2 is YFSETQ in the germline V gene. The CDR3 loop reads CASSLEWAVRSYTEAFF. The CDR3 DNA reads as TGCGCCAGCAGCTTGGAGTGGGCTGTCAGGTCGTACACTGAAGCTTTCTTT.

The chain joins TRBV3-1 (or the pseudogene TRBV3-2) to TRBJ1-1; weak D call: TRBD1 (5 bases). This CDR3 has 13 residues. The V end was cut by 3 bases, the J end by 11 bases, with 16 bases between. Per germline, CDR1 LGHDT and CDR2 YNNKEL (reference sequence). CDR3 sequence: CASSHEKGRTAFF. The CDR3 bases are TGTGCCAGCAGCCACGAAAAGGGGAGGACGGCTTTCTTT.

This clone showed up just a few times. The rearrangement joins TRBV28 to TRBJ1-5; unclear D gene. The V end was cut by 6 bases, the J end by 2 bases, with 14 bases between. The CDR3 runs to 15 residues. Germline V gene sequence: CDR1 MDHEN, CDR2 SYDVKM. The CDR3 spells CASSPYGDGNQPQHF. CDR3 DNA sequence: TGTGCCAGCAGCCCTTATGGGGATGGCAATCAGCCCCAGCATTTT.

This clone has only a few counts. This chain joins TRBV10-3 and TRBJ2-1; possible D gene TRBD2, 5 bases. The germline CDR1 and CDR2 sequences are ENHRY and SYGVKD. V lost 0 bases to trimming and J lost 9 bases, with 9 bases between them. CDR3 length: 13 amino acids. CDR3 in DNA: TGTGCCATCAGTGAGTCGGGAGCTAGTGAGCAGTTCTTC. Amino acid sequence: CAISESGASEQFF.

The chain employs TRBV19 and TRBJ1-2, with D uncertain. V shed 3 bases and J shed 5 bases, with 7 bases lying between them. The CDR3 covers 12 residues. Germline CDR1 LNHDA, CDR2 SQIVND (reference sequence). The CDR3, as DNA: TGTGCCAGTAGTATGAGGTTGTATGGCTACACCTTC. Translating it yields CASSMRLYGYTF.

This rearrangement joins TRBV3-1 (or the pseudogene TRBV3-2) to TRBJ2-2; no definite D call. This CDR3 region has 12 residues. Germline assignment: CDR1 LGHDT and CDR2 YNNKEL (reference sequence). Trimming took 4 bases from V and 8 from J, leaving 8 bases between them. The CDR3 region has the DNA TGTGCCAGCAGCCTACCCTTGGGGGAGCTGTTTTTT. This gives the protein CASSLPLGELFF.